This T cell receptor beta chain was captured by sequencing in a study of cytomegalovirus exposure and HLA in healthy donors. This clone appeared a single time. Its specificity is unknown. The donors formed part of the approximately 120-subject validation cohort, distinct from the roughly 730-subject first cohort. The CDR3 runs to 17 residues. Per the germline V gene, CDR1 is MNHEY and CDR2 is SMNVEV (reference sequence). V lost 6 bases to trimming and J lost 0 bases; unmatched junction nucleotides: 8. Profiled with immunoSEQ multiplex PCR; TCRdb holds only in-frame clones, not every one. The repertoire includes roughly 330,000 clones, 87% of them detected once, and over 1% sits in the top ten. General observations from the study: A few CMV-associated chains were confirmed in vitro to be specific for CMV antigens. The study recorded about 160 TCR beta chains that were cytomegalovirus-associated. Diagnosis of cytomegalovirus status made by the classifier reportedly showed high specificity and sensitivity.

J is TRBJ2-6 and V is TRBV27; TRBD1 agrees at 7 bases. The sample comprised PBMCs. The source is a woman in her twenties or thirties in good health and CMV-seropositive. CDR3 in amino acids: CASRTGQSYSGANVLTF. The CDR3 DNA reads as TGTGCCAGCAGAACGGGACAGAGTTACTCTGGGGCCAACGTCCTGACTTTC.